The rows below give T cell receptor beta chains drawn from one sample of a study of blood T cell repertoires in COVID-19. Assay used: immunoSEQ multiplex PCR; TCRdb lists only in-frame clones, some missing. The sample has about 290,000 clones; about 85% are singletons. The material sequenced was peripheral blood. The receptor set was obtained from a woman in her forties or fifties with active or convalescent COVID-19. CDR3s include the opening cysteine and the closing phenylalanine or tryptophan. Fields, in order: J gene, D gene, clone size, V gene, CDR3 DNA, CDR3 protein. D genes are given only for firm matches. Size values are once, few and many counts, or a class for expanded clones, and some rows have none.

TRBJ1-1 - - TRBV11-3 TGTGCCAGCAGCCCGGGTCCCCTGAGCACTGAAGCTTTCTTT CASSPGPLSTEAFF
TRBJ2-7 - - TRBV19 TGTGCCAGTAGTATAGATGGGGGACTCGACGAGCAGTACTTC CASSIDGGLDEQYF
TRBJ2-1 - - TRBV5-1 TGCGCCAGCAGCTTGGAGTCTAGCCGATTTTCCTACAATGAGCAGTTCTTC CASSLESSRFSYNEQFF
TRBJ2-3 TRBD2 few TRBV5-4 TGTGCCAGCAGCCCCACTATGGTAGCGGGAGGGGTGAGCACAGATACGCAGTATTTT CASSPTMVAGGVSTDTQYF
TRBJ2-3 - few TRBV15 TGTGCCACCAGCAGGGCTTCCTGGACAGACACAGATACGCAGTATTTT CATSRASWTDTDTQYF
TRBJ2-3 - few TRBV5-1 TGCGCCAGCAGCTCGACTAGCACAGATACGCAGTATTTT CASSSTSTDTQYF
TRBJ2-1 - few TRBV15 TGTGCCACCAGCAGATCTTACAATGAGCAGTTCTTC CATSRSYNEQFF
TRBJ2-3 TRBD2 - TRBV7-2 TGTGCCAGCAGCTTAAGGCGGGAGCGAGGATCAGATACGCAGTATTTT CASSLRRERGSDTQYF
TRBJ1-5 - - TRBV30 TGTGCCTGGAGTGTCCGGGACAATCAGCCCCAGCATTTT CAWSVRDNQPQHF
TRBJ2-2 TRBD2 - TRBV5-1 TGCGCCAGCAGCTCAGGACTAGCGCTACGAGGGGAGCTGTTTTTT CASSSGLALRGELFF
TRBJ2-1 TRBD2 - TRBV4-1 TGCGCCAGCAGCCATAGACTAGCGGAGGGGATATACAATGAGCAGTTCTTC CASSHRLAEGIYNEQFF
TRBJ2-7 TRBD2 - TRBV20-1 TGCAGTGCTAGTTTGTCGGGAGGGCCCTACGAGCAGTACTTC CSASLSGGPYEQYF
TRBJ2-3 - - TRBV10-1 TGCGCCAGCAGTGGGGCCCTGTCGACAGATACGCAGTATTTT CASSGALSTDTQYF
TRBJ2-5 - - TRBV7-9 TGTGCCAGCAGCGTGGGGGGAACAGCCTCGGGGACCCAGTACTTC CASSVGGTASGTQYF
TRBJ2-7 TRBD1 few TRBV2 TGTGCCAGCAGTGTGGGACAGGGAGTTTTCGAGCAGTACTTC CASSVGQGVFEQYF
TRBJ2-1 - - TRBV14 TGTGCCAGCAGCCAAGGATGGGCCACCTCTCGGCGGTTCTTC CASSQGWATSRRFF
TRBJ2-3 TRBD1 - TRBV6-6 TGTGCCAGCAGTCCACAGACCGGGACAGGGAGGACAGATACGCAGTATTTT CASSPQTGTGRTDTQYF
TRBJ2-5 TRBD2 - TRBV9 TGTGCCAGCAGCGTAGCAATCGGGAGGGCCTCAGAGACCCAGTACTTC CASSVAIGRASETQYF
TRBJ1-1 TRBD1 once TRBV19 TGTGCCAGTACTCTATGGGGTCTTGGGACAGGGGTTTTCACTGAAGCTTTCTTT CASTLWGLGTGVFTEAFF
TRBJ2-2 - few TRBV7-2 TGTGCCAGCAGCTTAGGGCTTTCCGCCGACGGGGAGCTGTTTTTT CASSLGLSADGELFF
TRBJ2-5 - - TRBV12-3/TRBV12-4 TGTGCCAGCAGTCGACGCGGTCGGGAGACCCAGTACTTC CASSRRGRETQYF
TRBJ2-2 TRBD1 - TRBV2 TGTGCCAGCAGCCCGGGACAGGGAACCGGGGAGCTGTTTTTT CASSPGQGTGELFF
TRBJ2-1 TRBD2 - TRBV7-6 TGTGCCAGCAGCTTAGGGCTAGCGGGAGTAAATGAGCAGTTCTTC CASSLGLAGVNEQFF
TRBJ1-2 - - TRBV4-2 TGTGCCAGCAGCCAAGATCGAGGGTACGGTGGCTACACCTTC CASSQDRGYGGYTF
TRBJ1-5 - - TRBV28 TGTGCCAGCAGTTTATCGGATCAGCCCCAGCATTTT CASSLSDQPQHF
TRBJ2-7 - - TRBV2 TGTGCCAGCAGTGAATCTCCCGGGGGGCAGTACTTC CASSESPGGQYF
TRBJ2-1 TRBD2 - TRBV5-1 TGCGCCAGCAGCTTGGGACTAGCGGGAGCGGGGTACAATGAGCAGTTCTTC CASSLGLAGAGYNEQFF
TRBJ1-6 - once TRBV27 TGTGCCAGCAGTTTAGGGCCGGGGGAAGCCAATTACTCACCCCTCCACTTT CASSLGPGEANYSPLHF
TRBJ1-2 TRBD1 - TRBV7-9 TGTGCCAGCAGCTTACCCGTCGGGACAGCAAACCATGGCCTGGGCTACACCTTC CASSLPVGTANHGLGYTF
TRBJ2-1 - - TRBV5-1 TGCGCCACTTCTGAGGGGGAGTTCTACAATGAGCAGTTCTTC CATSEGEFYNEQFF
TRBJ2-1 - - TRBV27 TGTGCCAGCAGTTTATCGCCTAGGGGGAATGAGCAGTTCTTC CASSLSPRGNEQFF
TRBJ2-5 TRBD2 - TRBV6-5 TGTGCCAGCAGCCCCGCGGGGGACGGGGAGACCCAGTACTTC CASSPAGDGETQYF
TRBJ2-1 TRBD2 - TRBV29-1 TGCAGCGTTGAAGATCGGTGGGAGGGCCGCGATGAGCAGTTCTTC CSVEDRWEGRDEQFF
TRBJ2-2 - - TRBV6-5 TGTGCCAGCAGTCCAGCGGGACACGGGGAGCTGTTTTTT CASSPAGHGELFF
TRBJ1-1 - - TRBV5-1 TGCGCCAGCAGCCGGGTACTCCTGAACACTGAAGCTTTCTTT CASSRVLLNTEAFF
TRBJ2-6 - - TRBV18 TGTGCCAGCTCACCGCGATCTTTTAGCTCTGGGGCCAACGTCCTGACTTTC CASSPRSFSSGANVLTF
TRBJ1-2 TRBD1 once TRBV18 TGTGCCAGCTCGCCCGGGACAGATGGCTACACCTTC CASSPGTDGYTF
TRBJ1-2 - - TRBV2 TGTGCCAGCAGCCCGGGAAGGGACTATGGCTACACCTTC CASSPGRDYGYTF
TRBJ1-4 TRBD1 - TRBV6-1 TGTGCCAGCAGTGAAGCGCGACAGGGGCGGGATGAAAAACTGTTTTTT CASSEARQGRDEKLFF
TRBJ2-3 TRBD1 - TRBV5-1 TGCGCCAGCAGTTACTTACAGGGGGTGAACACAGATACGCAGTATTTT CASSYLQGVNTDTQYF
TRBJ2-3 TRBD2 - TRBV29-1 TGCAGCGTGGAAGCGGGAGGGAGGACAGATACGCAGTATTTT CSVEAGGRTDTQYF
TRBJ1-6 - - TRBV28 TGTGCCAGCAGTTTGGGCCCCTATAATTCACCCCTCCACTTT CASSLGPYNSPLHF
TRBJ2-2 - once TRBV10-1 TGCGCCAGCAGTGAGAAGGGGGTAGGAACCGGGGAGCTGTTTTTT CASSEKGVGTGELFF
TRBJ2-7 TRBD1 - TRBV2 TGTGCCGGCCGGGACAGGGACTACGAGCAGTACTTC CAGRDRDYEQYF
TRBJ2-5 - - TRBV5-1 TGCGCCAGCAGCTTGGGGGGGGACCAAGAGACCCAGTACTTC CASSLGGDQETQYF
TRBJ1-5 - - TRBV19 TGTGCCAGTAGTGCGGAACTAGTTAGCAATCAGCCCCAGCATTTT CASSAELVSNQPQHF
TRBJ1-2 TRBD1 few TRBV5-4 TGTGCCAGCAGCCCCGGACAGGGTTTCTATGGCTACACCTTC CASSPGQGFYGYTF
TRBJ2-7 TRBD1 - TRBV4-1 TGCGCCAGCAACCCCCCGACAGGGGTGGCCTACGAGCAGTACTTC CASNPPTGVAYEQYF
TRBJ1-2 - - TRBV27 TGTGCCAGCAGTTTAGGTCTTAGCTATGGCTACACCTTC CASSLGLSYGYTF
TRBJ1-4 TRBD1 once TRBV18 TGTGCCAGCTCCCCAGACAGGGGGAAGAATGAAAAACTGTTTTTT CASSPDRGKNEKLFF
TRBJ1-3 TRBD1 - TRBV6-6 TGTGCCAGCAGTTACACGGGACAGGGGGGAAGCACCATATATTTT CASSYTGQGGSTIYF